The present T cell receptor (beta chain) was sequenced within a study of PD-1 blockade in classical Hodgkin lymphoma (dated by TCRdb to the early 2020s). Regarding the complete study: Nivolumab dosing was 3 mg/kg intravenously every 2 weeks, continuing until either disease progression or unacceptable toxicity. To define a peripheral blood immune signature of response to PD-1 blockade in classical Hodgkin lymphoma, the study combined TCR beta sequencing with CyTOF. Broad study findings and their caveats: Baseline TCR diversity was reported as lower in newly diagnosed patients than in healthy donors, and lower still in relapsed/refractory patients. Diversity was lower in patients who began nivolumab less than 1 year after ASCT, so these patients were left out of later analyses to avoid confounding by immune reconstitution. Among trial patients, those achieving complete response had baseline diversity similar to that of newly diagnosed patients, while diversity was significantly lower in partial responders and progressors. The study covered only a single clinical trial cohort, and the causes of the repertoire differences, possibly disease activity or prior therapy, were still not defined. A significant rise by C4D1 was seen in CD4+ but not CD8+ TCR diversity (p=0.0027 vs p=0.16), with the rise being most apparent in complete responders (p=0.02).

The time point label on this specimen signifies: cycle 1 day 1 (C1D1), immediately before nivolumab initiation. Every trial patient had relapsed after autologous stem cell transplantation, and cohorts A, B and C differed in prior brentuximab vedotin exposure. A total of 56 patients with relapsed/refractory classical Hodgkin lymphoma made up the trial cohort, and each patient's best overall response was complete response, partial response or progressive disease. In the multi-cohort phase II CheckMate 205 trial, trial patients received single-agent nivolumab. An independent review committee assessed best overall response by applying the 2007 International Working Group response criteria. Trial PBMCs were collected immediately before nivolumab initiation (C1D1) and during therapy at cycle 2 day 1 and cycle 4 day 1. Peripheral blood was collected in 8 mL Vacutainer Cell Preparation Tubes, from which PBMCs were isolated by centrifugation and then cryopreserved.

In regard to this clone: Its antigen has not been determined. No base quality values were provided; no much bigger clone lies one nucleotide off.

The Qiagen DNeasy kit was used to extract genomic DNA from unsorted PBMCs and from the negatively selected CD4+ and CD8+ fractions. Using primers that anneal to V and J segments, immunoSEQ multiplex PCR amplified the TCR beta CDR3 regions. Amplification bias was minimized using a synthetic immune receptor repertoire, and residual bias was removed computationally after sequencing. As for the authors' bioinformatics: Repertoire diversity was quantified as the Shannon entropy index using custom Python scripts. The unsorted, CD4+ and CD8+ repertoires were each analyzed separately, with the exception of combined analyses, where CD4+ and CD8+ sequences were merged in silico. A clone counted as expanded when the clone's frequency after treatment rose at least 2-fold relative to C1D1, and clones undetected at baseline were given a pseudocount of 0.5. Singleton clones were defined as clones with 0 or 1 copy at C1D1, and non-singleton clones were defined as clones with 2 or more copies. Clones expanded in unsorted samples were annotated as CD4+, CD8+ or unknown by matching protein sequences in sorted samples from the same patient. Wilcoxon tests on paired samples were used to test changes in diversity from C1D1 to C4D1. This immuneACCESS table, as held by TCRdb, lists in-frame sequences with V and J called but not all clones. Of the missing ones, under half trace to an unresolved V gene in checked studies; the others have no known cause. That table furnishes V, J and clone size, whereas the DNA furnished D and trimming. For this sample there are more than 35,000 clones; about 82% appear just once. Together, the top ten hold approximately 9.9% of the sample.

V is pared back by 5 bases and J by 7 bases, with 15 bases lying between the germline termini. Spanning cysteine to phenylalanine, the CDR3 consists of 13 amino acids. The retained sequence is limited to the CDR3, 39 bases, with the frame set at the first base. The germline V gene provides CDR1 SGHVS and CDR2 FQNEAQ. The chain links TRBV7-8 with TRBJ2-7; the D call is tentative, TRBD1 or TRBD2, as each matches 5 bases. The origin of this receptor is a human donor with classical Hodgkin lymphoma. The material was peripheral blood mononuclear cells (PBMCs), obtained at baseline. The nucleotide sequence reads TGTGCCAGCAGCCCCGAGGGGCCGGCTGAGCAGTACTTC. This encodes CASSPEGPAEQYF.